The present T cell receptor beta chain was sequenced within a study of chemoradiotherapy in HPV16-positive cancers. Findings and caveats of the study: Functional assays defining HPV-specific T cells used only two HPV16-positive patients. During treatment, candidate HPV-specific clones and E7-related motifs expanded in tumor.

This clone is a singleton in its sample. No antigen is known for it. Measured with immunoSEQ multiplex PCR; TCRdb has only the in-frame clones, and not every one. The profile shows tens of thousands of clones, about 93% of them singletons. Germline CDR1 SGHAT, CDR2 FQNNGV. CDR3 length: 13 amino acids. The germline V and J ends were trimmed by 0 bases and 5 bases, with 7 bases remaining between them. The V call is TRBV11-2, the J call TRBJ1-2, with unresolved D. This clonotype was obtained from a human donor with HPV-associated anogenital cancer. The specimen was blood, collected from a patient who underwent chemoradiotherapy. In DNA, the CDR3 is TGTGCCAGCAGCTTAGATGGGCGTTATGGCTACACCTTC. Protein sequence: CASSLDGRYGYTF.